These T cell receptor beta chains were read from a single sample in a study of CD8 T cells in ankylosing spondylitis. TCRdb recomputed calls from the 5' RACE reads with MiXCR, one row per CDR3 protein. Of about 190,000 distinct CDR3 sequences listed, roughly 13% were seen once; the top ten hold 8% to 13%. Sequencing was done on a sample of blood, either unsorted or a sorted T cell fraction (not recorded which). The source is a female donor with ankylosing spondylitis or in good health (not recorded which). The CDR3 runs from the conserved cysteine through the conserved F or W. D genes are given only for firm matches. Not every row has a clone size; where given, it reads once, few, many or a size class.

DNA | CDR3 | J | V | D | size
TGTGCCACCAGTGATCCGGCCGGCGGGGATGGGCAGCCCCAGCATTTT | CATSDPAGGDGQPQHF | TRBJ1-5 | TRBV24-1 | . | many
TGCGCCAGCAGCTTGGCCTATGGGGGCCGGAACGATTCACCCCTCCACTTT | CASSLAYGGRNDSPLHF | TRBJ1-6 | TRBV5-1 | . | many
TGTGCCAGCAGCTTAGCCAGGGGCGCGAATCAGCCCCAGCATTTT | CASSLARGANQPQHF | TRBJ1-5 | TRBV7-2 | . | few
TGTGCCAGCATCCGGGGAGGGACAGGGGATGAAAAACTGTTTTTT | CASIRGGTGDEKLFF | TRBJ1-4 | TRBV12-3/TRBV12-4 | TRBD1 | .
TGTGCCAGCAGCCTCCCCAAGCGGTCGCAGTATTTT | CASSLPKRSQYF | TRBJ2-3 | TRBV13 | . | many
TGTGCCAGCAGTTTACAGGGCCCGAATCAGCCCCAGCATTTT | CASSLQGPNQPQHF | TRBJ1-5 | TRBV12-3/TRBV12-4 | . | many
TGTGCCAGCAGTTTCTCGAGCTCCTACGAGCAGTACTTC | CASSFSSSYEQYF | TRBJ2-7 | TRBV27 | . | many
TGCGCCAGCAGCTGGGAACAGGGACCTGGAAACACCATATATTTT | CASSWEQGPGNTIYF | TRBJ1-3 | TRBV5-1 | . | few
TGCGCCAGCAGCCTAGCGGGAGGATCGGGCAATGAGCAGTTCTTC | CASSLAGGSGNEQFF | TRBJ2-1 | TRBV5-1 | TRBD2 | .
TGTGCCAGTAGTATGGATGGAAGGGTACCGCAGTATTTT | CASSMDGRVPQYF | TRBJ2-3 | TRBV19 | . | many
TGTGCCAGCAGTTTAACGGGCAGGGAACACGAGCAGTACTTC | CASSLTGREHEQYF | TRBJ2-7 | TRBV28 | . | .
TGCAGTGCCAGTCCCTCAGGAGATACGCAGTATTTT | CSASPSGDTQYF | TRBJ2-3 | TRBV20-1 | . | few
TGCGCCAGCAGTCCGCCACCGGAAGATACGCAGTATTTT | CASSPPPEDTQYF | TRBJ2-3 | TRBV5-1 | . | many
TGCAGCGTTGTTTCCCCTCAAAGGGCAGATACGCAGTATTTT | CSVVSPQRADTQYF | TRBJ2-3 | TRBV29-1 | . | many
TGTGCCAGCGGAAAGGTTAGCGGCTACAATGAGCAGTTCTTC | CASGKVSGYNEQFF | TRBJ2-1 | TRBV6-2/TRBV6-3 | . | many
TGCAGCGTTATTACACCTATGAACACTGAAGCTTTCTTT | CSVITPMNTEAFF | TRBJ1-1 | TRBV29-1 | . | many
TGTGCCAGCAGCCCCATCAGGGCTAGCGGGACCAATGAGCAGTTCTTC | CASSPIRASGTNEQFF | TRBJ2-1 | TRBV7-8 | TRBD2 | many
TGTGCCAGCAGCGTAGCTAACGGGAACACTGAAGCTTTCTTT | CASSVANGNTEAFF | TRBJ1-1 | TRBV9 | . | .
TGCAGTGCTAGGCGGTTAATGGGAAAGGGCGAGCAGTTCTTC | CSARRLMGKGEQFF | TRBJ2-1 | TRBV20-1 | . | few
TGTGCCAGCAGCTTAGGACAGAAGGATGGCTACACCTTC | CASSLGQKDGYTF | TRBJ1-2 | TRBV11-3 | . | .
TGCGCCAGCAGCCAAACAACAGGGAAGGAGCCCGGGCACTTT | CASSQTTGKEPGHF | TRBJ1-1 | TRBV4-3 | . | many
TGTGCCAGCAGCCCCACTAGCGGGGGGAGCTCCTACGAGCAGTACTTC | CASSPTSGGSSYEQYF | TRBJ2-7 | TRBV7-9 | TRBD2 | .
TGTGCCAGCAGCGAAAGGTCTCAACGGGGCACAGATACGCAGTATTTT | CASSERSQRGTDTQYF | TRBJ2-3 | TRBV7-2 | . | .
TGTGCCAGCAGTCCCACCGCCCCCCATGAGCAGTTCTTC | CASSPTAPHEQFF | TRBJ2-1 | TRBV6-2/TRBV6-3 | . | many
TGTGCCAGCAGAAAGGCAGCCTCCGAGCAGTACTTC | CASRKAASEQYF | TRBJ2-7 | TRBV7-9 | . | .
TGTGCCAGCAGTTCACTGATCAACTATGGCTACACCTTC | CASSSLINYGYTF | TRBJ1-2 | TRBV27 | . | many
TGTGCCAGCAGCACAGGGACTAGCGGGAGGGGAGAGACCCAGTACTTC | CASSTGTSGRGETQYF | TRBJ2-5 | TRBV9 | TRBD2 | .
TGTGCCAGCAGCCAAGTCGGGGGTATCGCCCACGAGCAGTACTTC | CASSQVGGIAHEQYF | TRBJ2-7 | TRBV14 | . | .
TGTGCCAGCAGCTTAGTGGACAGGGTCAATGAAAAACTGTTTTTT | CASSLVDRVNEKLFF | TRBJ1-4 | TRBV7-2 | TRBD1 | many
TGTGCCAGTAGTCCCAGTCCCAGGAGCTCCTACGAGCAGTACTTC | CASSPSPRSSYEQYF | TRBJ2-7 | TRBV19 | . | .
TGTGCCAGCAGCTTGGGGGAAGTTCGGAGGGGAAACACTGAAGCTTTCTTT | CASSLGEVRRGNTEAFF | TRBJ1-1 | TRBV5-6 | . | many
TGTGCCAGCAGTGGGCTAGCGGGATCTAGCACAGATACGCAGTATTTT | CASSGLAGSSTDTQYF | TRBJ2-3 | TRBV6-4 | TRBD2 | few
TGTGCCACTCTCCCCCACACCCTACCGAACACTGAAGCTTTCTTT | CATLPHTLPNTEAFF | TRBJ1-1 | TRBV10-3 | . | few
TGTGCCAGCAGCGGAGGAGGGTATAGCAATCAGCCCCAGCATTTT | CASSGGGYSNQPQHF | TRBJ1-5 | TRBV9 | . | many
TGTGCCAGCAGGTCCGGGACAGGGGGCACTGAAGCTTTCTTT | CASRSGTGGTEAFF | TRBJ1-1 | TRBV6-1 | TRBD1 | few
TGTGCCAGCAGCCCTCCCGGGGCGGTCTACGAGCAGTACTTC | CASSPPGAVYEQYF | TRBJ2-7 | TRBV9 | . | many
TGTGCCAGCAGATCGACAGAGAATCAGCCCCAGCATTTT | CASRSTENQPQHF | TRBJ1-5 | TRBV28 | . | many
TGCGCCAGCAGCTTCCTAGCGGAGAAAACAGATACGCAGTATTTT | CASSFLAEKTDTQYF | TRBJ2-3 | TRBV5-1 | TRBD2 | many
TGTGCCATCAGTGAGGGTTGGTCGGCTGAGCAGTTCTTC | CAISEGWSAEQFF | TRBJ2-1 | TRBV10-3 | . | many
TGCAGTGCGAGGGACCCATTCCTATCTGGGGCCAACGTCCTGACTTTC | CSARDPFLSGANVLTF | TRBJ2-6 | TRBV20-1 | . | many
TGTGCCAGCAGCGGGGGTCAGGGCGGGGGCAATGAGCAGTTCTTC | CASSGGQGGGNEQFF | TRBJ2-1 | TRBV6-4 | TRBD2 | many
TGTGCCAGCAGTTTAATAGCCAACGGAGAGACCCAGTACTTC | CASSLIANGETQYF | TRBJ2-5 | TRBV27 | . | .
TGTGCCACCAGCAGTCAAGAGACCCAGTACTTC | CATSSQETQYF | TRBJ2-5 | TRBV15 | . | .
TGTGCCAGCTCACTAGCGGGAGGAACTGAGCAGTTCTTC | CASSLAGGTEQFF | TRBJ2-1 | TRBV12-3/TRBV12-4 | TRBD2 | many
TGTGCCAGCGGCGATAGCGGGAGGATGAGAGATACGCAGTATTTT | CASGDSGRMRDTQYF | TRBJ2-3 | TRBV6-2/TRBV6-3 | TRBD2 | many
TGCGCCAGCAGCGCGGACAGGAATCAGCCCCAGCATTTT | CASSADRNQPQHF | TRBJ1-5 | TRBV5-1 | TRBD1 | many
TGCAGCGTTGGTACCGGGACAGTAAACACTGAAGCTTTCTTT | CSVGTGTVNTEAFF | TRBJ1-1 | TRBV29-1 | TRBD1 | many
TGTGCCAGCAGTTTACCTACAGGGGGGAACTATGGCTACACCTTC | CASSLPTGGNYGYTF | TRBJ1-2 | TRBV28 | TRBD1 | many
TGTGCCAGCAGCAGGACAGGGGATCCGTCCACTGAAGCTTTCTTT | CASSRTGDPSTEAFF | TRBJ1-1 | TRBV7-2 | TRBD1 | .
TGTGCCAGCAGTTTACTAGCGGGAGCCGAGCAGTACTTC | CASSLLAGAEQYF | TRBJ2-7 | TRBV12-3/TRBV12-4 | TRBD2 | many
TGCAGTTCAAAGCTTGCGGCGGGAGGGCCGGGAAATGAGCAGTTCTTC | CSSKLAAGGPGNEQFF | TRBJ2-1 | TRBV20-1 | TRBD2 | .